This TCR beta chain was recovered during a study of cytomegalovirus exposure and HLA in healthy donors. Study-wide points: Indistinguishability led to the exclusion of some V segments, TRBV6-2 and TRBV6-3 included. Whilst most TCR sequences proved rare, a subset of public TCRs occurred across many donors. Most likely, a cluster of highly shared sequence variants arose as a sequencing artifact.

Remarks on this clone: The target antigen is unknown.

Germline V lookup: CDR1 MDHEN, CDR2 SYDVKM. This CDR3 spans 16 amino acids. V shed 2 bases and J shed 2 bases, with 15 bases lying between them. The PCR was carried out with 60 Vbeta primers and 13 Jbeta primers. Some clones are missing from TCRdb's copy, which holds only in-frame ones; the method was immunoSEQ multiplex PCR. The table has 150,000 or so clones, 70% to 80% seen once. The receptor's source is a female donor in good health and CMV-seronegative. The sample consisted of PBMCs. The chain carries TRBV28 and TRBJ1-2; TRBD1 is a possible D gene (6 bases). As DNA, the CDR3 is TGTGCCAGCAGTTTAAAGGGGGGGTACGACAACTATGGCTACACCTTC. Protein: CASSLKGGYDNYGYTF.